The present T cell receptor (beta chain) was sequenced within a study of siplizumab effects on memory and regulatory T cells. Overall study results and limits: On average, about 72% of mappable alloreactive CD4+ clones were Treg-derived under siplizumab, against 25% to 30% in controls. A significant reduction in alloreactive sequences traceable to unstimulated CD4+ memory cells was produced by siplizumab. Sequences below about 10^-5 frequency were poorly captured, and few alloreactive clones mapped to unstimulated subsets. Proliferating clones, CD4+ or CD8+, lacked an assignable naive or memory phenotype in roughly 80-97% of cases.

As for this clone: Its antigen is as yet unknown.

The germline gives CDR1 SGDLS, CDR2 YYNGEE. This CDR3 contains 15 residues. The junction had 8 bases not matched to a gene; V was cut back by 3 bases and J by 3 bases. The method was immunoSEQ multiplex PCR; TCRdb's version includes in-frame clones alone and lacks a portion of them. The table shows around 78,000 clones, with 91% occurring only once. Sequencing input: CD8+ T cells sorted from blood. V usage is TRBV9 and J usage is TRBJ1-1; TRBD1 matches 7 bases. This TCR came from a human donor in good health. In DNA, the CDR3 is TGTGCCAGCAGCGCGACAGGGACTGGGGACACTGAAGCTTTCTTT. As protein: CASSATGTGDTEAFF.